This T cell receptor (beta chain) was sequenced during a study of shared clonotypes between healthy human individuals. CD45RO-negative cells were positively selected for CCR7, leaving out terminally differentiated effector memory CD45RA+ cells. Sequencing used immunoSEQ multiplex PCR; TCRdb keeps in-frame clones, though not all of them. The table shows some 2.1 million clones, with approximately 95% occurring only once. The CDR3 is 14 amino acids. Germline V gene sequence: CDR1 SEHNR, CDR2 FQNEAQ (reference sequence). Trimming stripped 4 bases from V and 4 bases from J, with 8 bases between. The origin of this receptor is a man between 18 and 35 years old in good health. Material: naive CD8+ T cells sorted from blood. This chain uses TRBV7-9 with TRBJ1-6; no clear D gene. The CDR3 reads CASSSEGYNSPLHF. Written as DNA, the CDR3 is TGTGCCAGCAGCTCAGAGGGTTATAATTCACCCCTCCACTTT.